This T cell receptor (beta chain) originates from a study of T cells after yellow fever vaccination. Study-wide background: The fractions with low cell numbers were processed using SMART-Seq v4 Ultra Low Input.

The TCR cDNA carried a universal primer site and UMIs from 5'RACE template switching. TCRdb re-called the 5' RACE reads through MiXCR, storing one row per CDR3 protein. The sample has a few hundred thousand distinct CDR3 sequences, roughly 5% seen once. This clonotype has a handful of counts. Its antigen is undetermined. Study results and caveats: Clonotypes shared by both compartments, CD4 and CD8, made up a small share. The booster saw the reappearance of most primary-vaccination clones (roughly 95% CD4, 80% to 90% CD8).

In germline, CDR1 is MGHDK, CDR2 SYGVNS. The CDR3 contains 13 residues. The junction had 3 bases not matched to a gene; V was cut back by 8 bases and J by 6 bases. This receptor was obtained from a man between 18 and 35 years old who received the YFV17D yellow fever vaccine. This chain uses TRBV25-1 with TRBJ1-6; 8 bases are a match to TRBD1. The input for sequencing was CD4+ T cells sorted from PBMCs, taken on the day of the yellow fever booster vaccination. CDR3 coding DNA: TGTGCCAGCGGGGACAGGCTTAATTCACCCCTCCACTTT. Its translation is CASGDRLNSPLHF.